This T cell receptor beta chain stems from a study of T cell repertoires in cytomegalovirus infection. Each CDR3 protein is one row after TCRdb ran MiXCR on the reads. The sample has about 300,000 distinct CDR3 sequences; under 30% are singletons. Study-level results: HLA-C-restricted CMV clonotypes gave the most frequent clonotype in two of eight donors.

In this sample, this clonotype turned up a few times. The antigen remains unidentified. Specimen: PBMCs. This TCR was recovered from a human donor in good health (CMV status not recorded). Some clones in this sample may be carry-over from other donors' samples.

This CDR3 reads CASSTREGTEAFF. The CDR3, as DNA: TGTGCCAGCAGCACTAGAGAGGGAACTGAAGCTTTCTTT. The V call is TRBV7-2, the J call TRBJ1-1; D call uncertain. The germline gives CDR1 SGHTA, CDR2 FQGNSA. The CDR3 runs to 13 residues. Trimming removed 5 bases from V and 5 bases from J, with 12 bases in between.